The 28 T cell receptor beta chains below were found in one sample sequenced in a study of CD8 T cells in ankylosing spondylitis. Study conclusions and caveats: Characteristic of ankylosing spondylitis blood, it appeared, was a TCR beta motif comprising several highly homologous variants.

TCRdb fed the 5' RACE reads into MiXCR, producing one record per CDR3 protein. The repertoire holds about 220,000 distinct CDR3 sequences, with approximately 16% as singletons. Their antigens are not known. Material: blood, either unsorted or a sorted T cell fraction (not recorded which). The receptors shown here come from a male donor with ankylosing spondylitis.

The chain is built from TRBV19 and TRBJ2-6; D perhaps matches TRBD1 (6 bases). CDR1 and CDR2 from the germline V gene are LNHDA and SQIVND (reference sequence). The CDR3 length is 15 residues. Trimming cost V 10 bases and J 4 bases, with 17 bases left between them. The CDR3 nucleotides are TGTGCCACCAGGGGTGGGGCGGCCGGGGCCAACGTCCTGACTTTC. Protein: CATRGGAAGANVLTF.

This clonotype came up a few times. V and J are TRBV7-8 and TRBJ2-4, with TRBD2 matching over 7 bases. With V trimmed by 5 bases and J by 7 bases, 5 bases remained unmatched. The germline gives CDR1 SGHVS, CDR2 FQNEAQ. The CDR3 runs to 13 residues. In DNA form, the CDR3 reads TGTGCCAGCAGCCCGGAGGGAGGGAACATTCAGTACTTC. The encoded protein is CASSPEGGNIQYF.

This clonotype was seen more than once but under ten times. The DNA of the CDR3 is TGCAGGGGAAGACAGGGAAGGTTCCCCGGGGAGCTGTTTTTT. Its protein is CRGRQGRFPGELFF. J is TRBJ2-2 and V is TRBV20-1; 7 bases map to TRBD1. Germline CDR1 and CDR2: DFQATT and SNEGSKA (reference sequence). The CDR3 contains 14 residues.

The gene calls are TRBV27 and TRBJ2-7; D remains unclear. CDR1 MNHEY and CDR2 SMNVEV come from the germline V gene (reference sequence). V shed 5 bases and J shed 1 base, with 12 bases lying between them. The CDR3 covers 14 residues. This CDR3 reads CASSRTAISYEQYF. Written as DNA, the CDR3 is TGTGCCAGCAGTAGGACGGCGATATCCTACGAGCAGTACTTC.

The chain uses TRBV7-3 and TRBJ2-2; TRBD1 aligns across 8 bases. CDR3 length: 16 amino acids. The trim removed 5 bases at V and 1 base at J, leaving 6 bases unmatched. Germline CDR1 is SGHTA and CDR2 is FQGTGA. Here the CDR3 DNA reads TGTGCCAGCAGCCCCAGGGGGCAGTTGAACACCGGGGAGCTGTTTTTT. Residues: CASSPRGQLNTGELFF.

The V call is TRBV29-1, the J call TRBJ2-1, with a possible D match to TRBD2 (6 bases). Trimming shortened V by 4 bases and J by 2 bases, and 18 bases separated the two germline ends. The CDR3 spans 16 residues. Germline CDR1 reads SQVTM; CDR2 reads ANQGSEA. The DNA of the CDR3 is TGCAGCGTTGTACTAGCCGGAGGAGTTACCTACAATGAGCAGTTCTTC. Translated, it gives CSVVLAGGVTYNEQFF.

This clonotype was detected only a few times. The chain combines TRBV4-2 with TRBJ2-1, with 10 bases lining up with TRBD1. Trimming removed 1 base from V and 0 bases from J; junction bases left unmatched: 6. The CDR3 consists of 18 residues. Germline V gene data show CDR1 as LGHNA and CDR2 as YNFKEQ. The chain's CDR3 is CASSQAGQGGYSYNEQFF. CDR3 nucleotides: TGTGCCAGCAGCCAAGCCGGACAGGGGGGCTACTCCTACAATGAGCAGTTCTTC.

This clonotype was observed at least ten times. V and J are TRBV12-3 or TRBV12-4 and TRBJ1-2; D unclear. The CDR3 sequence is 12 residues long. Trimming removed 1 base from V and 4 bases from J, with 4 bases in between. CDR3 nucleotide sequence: TGTGCCAGCAGTTTAGGAGTCTATGGCTACACCTTC. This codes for CASSLGVYGYTF.

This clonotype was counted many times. Here the CDR3 DNA reads TGCAGCGTTCTGACAGATTACAATGAGCAGTTCTTC. This sequence encodes CSVLTDYNEQFF. This chain uses TRBV29-1 with TRBJ2-1, with D possibly matching TRBD1 (5 bases). From germline, CDR1 is SQVTM and CDR2 ANQGSEA. The CDR3 has 12 residues. Between the trimmed V and J ends, which lost 5 bases and 4 bases, there was a span of 9 bases.

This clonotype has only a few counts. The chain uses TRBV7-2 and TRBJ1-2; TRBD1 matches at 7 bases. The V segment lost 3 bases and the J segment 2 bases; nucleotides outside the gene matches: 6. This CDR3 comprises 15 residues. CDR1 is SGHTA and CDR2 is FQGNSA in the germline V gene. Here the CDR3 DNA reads TGTGCCAGCAGCTTGTGGACAGGAGAAAACTATGGCTACACCTTC. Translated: CASSLWTGENYGYTF.

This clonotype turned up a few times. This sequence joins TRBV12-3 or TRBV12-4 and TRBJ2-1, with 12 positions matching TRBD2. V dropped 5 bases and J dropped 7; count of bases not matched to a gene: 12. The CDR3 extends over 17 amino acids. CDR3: CASSPASGRAAGNEQFF. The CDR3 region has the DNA TGTGCCAGCAGTCCTGCTAGCGGGAGGGCCGCCGGGAATGAGCAGTTCTTC.

The CDR3 loop reads CASSQDPGTGEINSPLHF. CDR3 nucleotide sequence: TGTGCCAGCAGCCAAGATCCCGGGACAGGGGAAATTAATTCACCCCTCCACTTT. The genes are TRBV4-2 and TRBJ1-6; 10 nucleotides match TRBD1. This CDR3 has 18 residues. CDR1 is LGHNA and CDR2 is YNFKEQ in the germline V gene. V lost 0 bases and J lost 6; bases outside the gene matches: 8.

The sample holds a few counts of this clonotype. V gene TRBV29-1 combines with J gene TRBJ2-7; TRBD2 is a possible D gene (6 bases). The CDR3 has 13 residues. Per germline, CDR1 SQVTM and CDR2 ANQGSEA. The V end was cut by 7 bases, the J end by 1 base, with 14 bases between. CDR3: CSGILAESYEQYF. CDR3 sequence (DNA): TGCAGCGGAATATTAGCGGAGTCCTACGAGCAGTACTTC.

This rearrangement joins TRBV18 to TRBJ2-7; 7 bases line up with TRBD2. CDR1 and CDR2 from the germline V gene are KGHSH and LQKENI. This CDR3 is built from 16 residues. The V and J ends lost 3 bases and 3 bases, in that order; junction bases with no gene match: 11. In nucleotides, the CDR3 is TGTGCCAGCTCACCGTCCTCGCCTAGCGGACTCTACGAGCAGTACTTC. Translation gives CASSPSSPSGLYEQYF.

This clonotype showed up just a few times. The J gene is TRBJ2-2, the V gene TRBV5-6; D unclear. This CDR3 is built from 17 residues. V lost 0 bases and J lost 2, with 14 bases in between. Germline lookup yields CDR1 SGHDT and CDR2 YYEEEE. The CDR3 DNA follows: TGTGCCAGCAGCTTGGCCCCAGGCGAGGCTAACACCGGGGAGCTGTTTTTT. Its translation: CASSLAPGEANTGELFF. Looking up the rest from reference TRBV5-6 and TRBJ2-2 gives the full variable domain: DAGVTQSPTHLIKTRGQQVTLRCSPKSGHDTVSWYQQALGQGPQFIFQYYEEEERQRGNFPDRFSGHQFPNYSSELNVNALLLGDSALYLCASSLAPGEANTGELFFGEGSRLTVL.

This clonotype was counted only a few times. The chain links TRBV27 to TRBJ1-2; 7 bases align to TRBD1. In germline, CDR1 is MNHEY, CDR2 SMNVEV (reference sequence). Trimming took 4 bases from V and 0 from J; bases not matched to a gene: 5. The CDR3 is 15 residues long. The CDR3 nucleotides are TGTGCCAGCAGTTCAGGACAGGCCGCTAACTATGGCTACACCTTC. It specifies CASSSGQAANYGYTF.

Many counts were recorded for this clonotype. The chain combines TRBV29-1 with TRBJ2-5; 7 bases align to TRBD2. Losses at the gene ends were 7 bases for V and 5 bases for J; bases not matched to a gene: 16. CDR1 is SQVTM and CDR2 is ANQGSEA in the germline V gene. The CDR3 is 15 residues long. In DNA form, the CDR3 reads TGCAGCGACACAGATAGGGAGGGAGGAATGGAGACCCAGTACTTC. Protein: CSDTDREGGMETQYF.

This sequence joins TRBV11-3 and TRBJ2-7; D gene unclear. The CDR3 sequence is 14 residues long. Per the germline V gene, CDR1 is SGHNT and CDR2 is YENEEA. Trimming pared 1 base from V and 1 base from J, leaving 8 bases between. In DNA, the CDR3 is TGTGCCAGCAGCTTAGTACTACAGTCCTACGAGCAGTACTTC. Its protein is CASSLVLQSYEQYF.

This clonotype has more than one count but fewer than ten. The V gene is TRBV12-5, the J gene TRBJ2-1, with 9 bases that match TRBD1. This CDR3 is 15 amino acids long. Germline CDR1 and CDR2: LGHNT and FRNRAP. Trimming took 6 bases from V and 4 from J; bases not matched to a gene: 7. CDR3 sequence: CASGPRDRVYNEQFF. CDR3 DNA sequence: TGTGCTAGTGGGCCCCGGGACAGGGTTTACAATGAGCAGTTCTTC.

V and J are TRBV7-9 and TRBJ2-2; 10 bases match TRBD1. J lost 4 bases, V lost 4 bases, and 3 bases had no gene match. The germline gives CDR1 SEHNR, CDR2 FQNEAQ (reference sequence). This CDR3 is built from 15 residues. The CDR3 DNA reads TGTGCCAGCAGCTCGACAGGGGGCGGCACCGGGGAGCTGTTTTTT. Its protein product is CASSSTGGGTGELFF.

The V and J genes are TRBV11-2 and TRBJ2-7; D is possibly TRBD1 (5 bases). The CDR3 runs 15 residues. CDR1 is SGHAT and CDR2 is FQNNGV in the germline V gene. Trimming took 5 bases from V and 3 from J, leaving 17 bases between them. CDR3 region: CASSLGWGSFYEQYF. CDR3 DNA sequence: TGTGCCAGCAGCCTAGGCTGGGGCTCTTTCTACGAGCAGTACTTC. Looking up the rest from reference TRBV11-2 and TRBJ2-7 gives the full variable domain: EAGVAQSPRYKIIEKRQSVAFWCNPISGHATLYWYQQILGQGPKLLIQFQNNGVVDDSQLPKDRFSAERLKGVDSTLKIQPAKLEDSAVYLCASSLGWGSFYEQYFGPGTRLTVT.

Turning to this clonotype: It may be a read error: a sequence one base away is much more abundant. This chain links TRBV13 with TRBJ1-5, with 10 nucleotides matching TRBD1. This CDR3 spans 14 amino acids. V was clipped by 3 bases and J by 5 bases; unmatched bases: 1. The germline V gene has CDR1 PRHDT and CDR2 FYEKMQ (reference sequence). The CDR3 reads CASSFGTGDQPQHF. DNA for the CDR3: TGTGCCAGCAGCTTCGGGACAGGGGATCAGCCCCAGCATTTT.

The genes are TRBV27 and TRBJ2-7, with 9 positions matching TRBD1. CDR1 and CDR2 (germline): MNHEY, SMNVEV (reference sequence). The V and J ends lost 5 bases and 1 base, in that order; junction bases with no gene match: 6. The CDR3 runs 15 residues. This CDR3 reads CASSIRGTGSYEQYF. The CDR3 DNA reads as TGTGCCAGCAGTATAAGGGGGACAGGGTCCTACGAGCAGTACTTC.

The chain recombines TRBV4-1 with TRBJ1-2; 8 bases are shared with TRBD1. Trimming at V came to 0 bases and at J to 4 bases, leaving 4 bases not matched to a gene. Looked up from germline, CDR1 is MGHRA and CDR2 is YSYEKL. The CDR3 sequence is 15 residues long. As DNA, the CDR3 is TGCGCCAGCAGCCAAGATGAGGACAGGGTCTATGGCTACACCTTC. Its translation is CASSQDEDRVYGYTF.

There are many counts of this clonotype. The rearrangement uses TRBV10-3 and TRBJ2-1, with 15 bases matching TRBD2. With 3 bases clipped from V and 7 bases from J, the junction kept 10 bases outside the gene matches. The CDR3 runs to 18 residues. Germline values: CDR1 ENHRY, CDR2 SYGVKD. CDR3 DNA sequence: TGTGCCATCAGTGAAACCGGGACTAGCGGGAGGCTGGTGAATGAGCAGTTCTTC. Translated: CAISETGTSGRLVNEQFF.

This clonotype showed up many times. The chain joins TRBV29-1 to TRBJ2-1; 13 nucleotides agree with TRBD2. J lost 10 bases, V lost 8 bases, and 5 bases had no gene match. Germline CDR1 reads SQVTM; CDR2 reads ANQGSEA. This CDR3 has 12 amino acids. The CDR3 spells CSQGLAGREQFF. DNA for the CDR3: TGCAGCCAGGGACTAGCGGGACGCGAGCAGTTCTTC.

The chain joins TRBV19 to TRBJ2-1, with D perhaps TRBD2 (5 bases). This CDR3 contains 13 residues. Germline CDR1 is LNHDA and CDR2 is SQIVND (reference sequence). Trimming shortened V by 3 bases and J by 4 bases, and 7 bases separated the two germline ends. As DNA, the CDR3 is TGTGCCAGTAGTATCCGGGATTACAATGAGCAGTTCTTC. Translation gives CASSIRDYNEQFF.

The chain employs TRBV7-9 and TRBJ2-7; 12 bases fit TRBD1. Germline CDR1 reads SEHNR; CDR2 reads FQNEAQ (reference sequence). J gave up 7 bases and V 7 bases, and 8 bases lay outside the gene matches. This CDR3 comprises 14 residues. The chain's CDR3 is CASTLGQGAGEQYF. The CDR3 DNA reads TGTGCCAGCACCCTGGGACAGGGGGCCGGAGAGCAGTACTTC.